This TCR beta chain emerged from a study of blood T cell repertoires in COVID-19. Using immunoSEQ multiplex PCR, the repertoire was profiled, and TCRdb retains in-frame clones only, with some absent. Among some 350,000 clones listed, about 89% were seen once. The CDR3 is 12 amino acids. The V gene lost 8 bases and the J gene lost 5 bases, with 13 bases spanning the gap. Germline CDR1 and CDR2: PRHDT and FYEKMQ (reference sequence). V usage is TRBV13 and J usage is TRBJ2-7; D is undetermined. Sequencing input: PBMCs or T cells enriched from blood (not recorded which). The clonotype was recovered from a woman younger than 45 who had recovered from COVID-19. The CDR3 is CASSRGIHEQYF. CDR3 DNA: TGTGCCAGCTCCCGTGGCATCCACGAGCAGTACTTC.